The 10 T cell receptor beta chains listed next were all sequenced from one sample in a study of blood T cells in healthy people across ages. With a J-beta primer mix and a sample-barcoded 5' primer, a second PCR ran roughly 7 to 11 cycles. TCRdb independently ran MiXCR on the 5' RACE reads; one entry per CDR3 protein. The sample contains 700,000 to 1,000,000 distinct CDR3 sequences, around 42% of which appear only once. Source material: blood. All receptors derive from a man aged 55 to 70 in good health.

This clonotype was seen a few times. V gene TRBV2 combines with J gene TRBJ2-6; TRBD1 might be the D (5 bases). Germline V gives CDR1 SNHLY, CDR2 FYNNEI. Trimming removed 6 bases from V and 8 bases from J, with 8 bases in between. CDR3 size: 12 residues. The CDR3 loop reads CASSRVTNVLTF. The DNA for the CDR3 is TGTGCCAGCAGCAGGGTAACCAACGTCCTGACTTTC.

This CDR3 reads CASSPGGTGRIQETQYF. CDR3 nucleotides: TGCGCCAGCAGCCCGGGGGGGACAGGGAGGATCCAAGAGACCCAGTACTTC. V usage is TRBV4-3 and J usage is TRBJ2-5; maybe TRBD1 (9 bases). Per the germline V gene, CDR1 is LGHNA and CDR2 is YSLEER. CDR3 length equals 17 residues. V was cut by 4 bases and J by 1 base, with 19 bases left in between.

The chain couples TRBV18 to TRBJ2-3, with TRBD1 matching 9 bases. The V gene's germline CDR1 is KGHSH and CDR2 LQKENI. The CDR3 extends over 16 amino acids. V trimming: 6 bases; J trimming: 3 bases; junction bases outside the gene matches: 10. CDR3 coding DNA: TGTGCCAGCTCGCCCACAGGGGGCGGGCGGACAGATACGCAGTATTTT. Translated: CASSPTGGGRTDTQYF.

J is TRBJ2-3 and V is TRBV4-3; D is ambiguous. Germline V gene lookup returns CDR1 LGHNA and CDR2 YSLEER. Trimming left V 1 base short and J 3 bases short, with 5 bases between. There are 13 residues in the CDR3. Written as DNA, the CDR3 is TGCGCCAGCAGCCAAGTAGAGACAGATACGCAGTATTTT. Its translation is CASSQVETDTQYF.

CDR3 residues: CASRAQGYQNIQYF. The CDR3, as DNA: TGTGCCAGCAGGGCTCAGGGTTATCAAAACATTCAGTACTTC. This chain joins TRBV6-6 and TRBJ2-4; possibly TRBD1 for D (5 bases). Germline assignment: CDR1 MNHNY and CDR2 SVGAGI (reference sequence). V lost 6 bases to trimming and J lost 5 bases, with 14 bases between them. CDR3 length equals 14 residues.

This clonotype was seen once. The chain couples TRBV2 to TRBJ1-6; maybe TRBD1 (5 bases). Germline-derived CDR1 and CDR2 are SNHLY and FYNNEI. The CDR3 contains 16 residues. V lost 6 bases, J lost 9 bases, and 21 bases lay in between. The CDR3, as DNA: TGTGCCAGCAGCGGACTCGCGGGGGTAAGAGTTTCACCCCTCCACTTT. Translated: CASSGLAGVRVSPLHF. Full variable domain (rest looked up from reference TRBV2 and TRBJ1-6): EPEVTQTPSHQVTQMGQEVILRCVPISNHLYFYWYRQILGQKVEFLVSFYNNEISEKSEIFDDQFSVERPDGSNFTLKIRSTKLEDSAMYFCASSGLAGVRVSPLHFGNGTRLTVT.

This clonotype was observed a single time. Compared with germline, one end of the junction differs, possibly owing to a read error. The chain uses TRBV7-2 and TRBJ1-5; D possibly corresponds to TRBD1 (6 bases). Germline assignment: CDR1 SGHTA and CDR2 FQGNSA. This CDR3 is 13 amino acids long. The CDR3 DNA reads as TGTGCCGGCAGCCCGGGGGCGGGCCAGCCCCAGCATTTT. This encodes CAGSPGAGQPQHF.

This chain connects TRBV20-1 to TRBJ2-7; 13 bases are a match to TRBD2. Trimming took 6 bases from V and 7 from J; bases not matched to a gene: 12. The germline gives CDR1 DFQATT, CDR2 SNEGSKA (reference sequence). The CDR3 is 15 amino acids. CDR3: CSATQTSGGTGEQYF. CDR3 DNA: TGCAGTGCGACTCAGACTAGCGGGGGGACGGGTGAGCAGTACTTC.

This chain uses TRBV7-3 with TRBJ2-2; D is perhaps TRBD1 or TRBD2 (7 bases each). The V and J ends lost 5 bases and 6 bases respectively, with 19 bases between them. This CDR3 spans 16 amino acids. Germline V CDR1 and CDR2: SGHTA, FQGTGA. CDR3 residues: CASSPLGGGAPGELFF. The DNA of the CDR3 is TGTGCCAGCAGCCCCTTGGGAGGGGGCGCACCCGGGGAGCTGTTTTTT.

With respect to this clonotype: Germline is not matched at one junction end, which may reflect a read error. The gene calls are TRBV7-8 and TRBJ2-1, with D unclear. The germline V gene encodes CDR1 SGHVS and CDR2 FQNEAQ. The CDR3 runs 12 residues. The CDR3 reads CAGSFIGNEQFF. As DNA, the CDR3 is TGTGCCGGCAGCTTTATTGGCAATGAGCAGTTCTTC.